Sequencing of this T cell receptor beta chain was carried out in a study of blood T cell repertoires in COVID-19. The CDR3 has 15 amino acids. CDR1 SGHRS and CDR2 YFSETQ come from the germline V gene. After removal of 5 bases from V and 2 bases from J, the junction contained 5 bases not matched to a gene. Two consecutive negative NP/OP PCR tests, clearance, or resolved symptoms defined Cohort 3 recovery. Produced via immunoSEQ multiplex PCR; TCRdb's table is partial and in-frame only. The data show over 200,000 clones, roughly nine tenths seen once. This clone came up a few times. The clonotype originates from a young man who had recovered from COVID-19. V is TRBV5-1 and J is TRBJ2-3; 10 positions match TRBD1. Specimen: PBMCs or T cells enriched from blood (not recorded which). CDR3 residues: CASSMGQGFTDTQYF. The CDR3 nucleotides read TGCGCCAGCAGTATGGGACAGGGGTTCACAGATACGCAGTATTTT.